This TCR beta chain was sequenced during a study of identical twins (dated by TCRdb to the mid-2010s). As for the study more broadly: To test whether fetal clonotypes persist, the study used deep sequencing on TCR alpha and beta repertoires from monozygotic twins, unrelated adults of various ages, and cord blood. To rule out contamination, the twin experiments were replicated at different times with different library preparation protocols. General conclusions and limits of the study: Compared with coincidental sharing between unrelated individuals, out-of-frame TCR alpha sequences shared between twins had an excess of sequences with low generation probability. Because the same donors could not be followed over many years, the conclusions relied on cross-sectional statistical analysis. Recombination models systematically underestimated out-of-frame TCR alpha sharing in monozygotic twins but agreed with sharing between unrelated individuals. Fewer insertions were carried by abundant cord blood beta clonotypes; a weaker similar trend was observed in young adult naive repertoires, while no such trend was observed in memory repertoires. Invariant T cells such as MAIT and iNKT could partly confound zero-insertion analyses, though diverse VJ usage argued against this for most clonotypes. Excess twin sharing in beta out-of-frame sequences was weaker because fewer shared sequences lowered the signal-to-noise ratio.

Only healthy Caucasian donors were included. The study also sequenced three unrelated non-twin adults: a male aged 18 to 29, a male aged 50 to 59 and a female aged 50 to 59. Miltenyi CD45RO+ enrichment and human naive T-cell isolation kits were used to isolate memory (CD45RO+) and naive T cells from PBMC. V and J are truncated by 7 bases and 6 bases respectively, leaving an intervening sequence of 16 bases. From cysteine to phenylalanine, the CDR3 is 13 amino acids long. Only CDR3 DNA is held: 39 bases, read in frame from base 1. This clonotype was recorded many times. Its antigen target is currently unknown. There are no base qualities to consult, and no much larger clone falls within one base. To prepare the library, 5' RACE was applied. TCRdb lists the instrument as Illumina HiSeq 2000. A universal primer binding site was added through template switching, and the final cDNA carried a unique molecular identifier so that TCR cDNA molecules could be counted accurately. Specific primers in the conserved constant-segment region were used to synthesize first-strand cDNA for the TCR alpha and beta chains. To control for contamination, every cDNA library carried two barcodes: a SMART-Mk sample barcode plus Illumina barcodes. Two successive PCR steps introduced TruSeq adapter sequences along with Illumina sample barcodes. The Illumina HiSeq platform was used with custom primers to sequence TCR alpha and beta cDNA libraries. On the authors' methods: MiGEC was used to process raw reads and extract unique molecular identifiers, and MiXCR was used to find CDR3 positions. Recombination models were inferred per individual with the repgenHMM and IGoR tools using an EM algorithm. Shared clonotype analysis was performed with the tcR package in R, normalizing sharing by the product of cloneset sizes. To study raw recombination without the effects of thymic and clonal selection, out-of-frame nonproductive sequences were analyzed. Through fastp at Q25 and MiXCR, TCRdb rebuilt clones from the public reads, retaining in-frame beta chains. Each CDR3 protein appears once, grouped with its most common genes and DNA. TCRdb assigned the V and J calls; the authors' analysis was not used. In this sample the table shows approximately 700,000 distinct CDR3 sequences, 6% to 6.5% of which occur a single time. The ten largest clones add up to approximately 2% of the sample.

Sequenced input: naive T cells sorted from blood. Read against the paper, the sample's cell subset or site label means: cells isolated with a human naive T-cell isolation kit. This TCR derives from a man aged 18 to 29 in good health. The rearrangement joined TRBV12-3 or TRBV12-4 to TRBJ2-7; D gene: possibly TRBD2, on 5 matching bases. The CDR3 has the sequence CASNTRGASEQYF. The nucleotide sequence reads as follows: TGTGCCAGCAATACCCGGGGAGCGTCCGAGCAGTACTTC.